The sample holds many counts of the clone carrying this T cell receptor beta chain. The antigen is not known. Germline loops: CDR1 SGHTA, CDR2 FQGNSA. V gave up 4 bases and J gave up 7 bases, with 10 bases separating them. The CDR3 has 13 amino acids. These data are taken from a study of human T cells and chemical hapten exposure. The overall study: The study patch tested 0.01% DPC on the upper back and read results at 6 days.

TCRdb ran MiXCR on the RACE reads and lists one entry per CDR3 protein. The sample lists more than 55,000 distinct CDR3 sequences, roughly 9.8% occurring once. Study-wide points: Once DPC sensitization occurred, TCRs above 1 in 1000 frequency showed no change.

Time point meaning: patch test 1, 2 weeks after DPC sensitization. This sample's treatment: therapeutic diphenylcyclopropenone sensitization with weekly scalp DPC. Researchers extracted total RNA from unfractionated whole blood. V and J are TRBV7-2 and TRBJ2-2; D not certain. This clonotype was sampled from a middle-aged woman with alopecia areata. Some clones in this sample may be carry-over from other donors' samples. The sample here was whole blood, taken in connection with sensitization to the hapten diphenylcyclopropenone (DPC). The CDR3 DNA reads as TGTGCCAGCAGCTATTGGAGCGTCGGGGAGCTGTTTTTT. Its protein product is CASSYWSVGELFF.